What follows is one T cell receptor beta chain and its context. Its antigen is not identified. The PCR used 60 Vbeta and 13 Jbeta primers. TCRdb's table, derived via immunoSEQ multiplex PCR, lists solely in-frame clones and lacks some. The table includes about 59,000 clones, 70% to 90% detected once. These data belong to a study of cytomegalovirus exposure and HLA in healthy donors. Whole-study results and caveats: The authors judged a highly shared variant cluster likely a sequencing artifact. It was approximately 150 TCR beta chains that were listed as cytomegalovirus-associated. For most TCR sequences rarity was the rule, although some public TCRs occurred in many donors.

The CDR3 contains 15 residues. Germline trimming cut 6 bases from V and 1 base from J; bases unmatched to any gene: 6. CDR1 is MNHNS and CDR2 is SASEGT in the germline V gene. The receptor was isolated from a man aged 25-45 years in good health and CMV-seropositive. The sequencing input was PBMCs. The chain combines TRBV6-1 with TRBJ1-3, with 7 bases that match TRBD1. CDR3 DNA: TGTGCCAGCAGCCTCATGACAGGGTCTGGAAACACCATATATTTT. Its translation is CASSLMTGSGNTIYF.